The 26 T cell receptor beta chains below all came from one sample that was sequenced in a study of shared clonotypes between healthy human individuals (dated by TCRdb to the early 2020s). The library was built by means of the immunoSEQ multiplex PCR assay. The table comes from immuneACCESS by way of TCRdb, which keeps in-frame sequences with V and J called. Part of the clones is missing from these tables; in studies checked, under half for an unresolved V gene and the rest for unknown reasons. The sample table shows roughly 2.6 million clones, and approximately 90% are seen once. Jointly, the top ten make up over 0.12% of the sample. Sequencing input: naive CD4+ T cells sorted from blood. This sample's cell subset or site label indicates: CD45RA+ positively selected. These TCRs come from a man between 18 and 29 years old in good health.

This clone is a singleton in its sample. The chain has TRBV11-3 and TRBJ2-1; perhaps TRBD2 as D (6 bases). CDR1 and CDR2 from the germline V gene are SGHNT and YENEEA. The CDR3 has 12 residues. Trimming pared 8 bases from V and 8 bases from J, leaving 13 bases between. The CDR3 bases are TGTGCCAGCTCGACGTGGGGGGATGAGCAGTTCTTC. Translation: CASSTWGDEQFF.

The CDR3 coding sequence is TGTGCCGGGACCTCAGGGGAGCAGTACTTC. This gives the protein CAGTSGEQYF. This chain joins TRBV7-6 and TRBJ2-7; D possibly uses TRBD1 or TRBD2 (5 bases each). V lost 11 bases to trimming and J lost 7 bases, with 12 bases between them. Germline CDR1 is SGHVS and CDR2 is FNYEAQ. The CDR3 is 10 amino acids. Supplemented by reference TRBV7-6 and TRBJ2-7, the full variable domain reads GAGVSQSPRYKVTKRGQDVALRCDPISGHVSLYWYRQALGQGPEFLTYFNYEAQQDKSGLPNDRFSAERPEGSISTLTIQRTEQRDSAMYRCAGTSGEQYFGPGTRLTVT.

The rearrangement links TRBV6-5 to TRBJ2-1; 8 nucleotides match TRBD2. The trim removed 2 bases at V and 3 bases at J, leaving 3 bases unmatched. The CDR3 runs 15 residues. Germline CDR1 MNHEY, CDR2 SVGAGI. CDR3 in amino acids: CASSYDGGVYNEQFF. In DNA, the CDR3 is TGTGCCAGCAGTTACGACGGGGGGGTCTACAATGAGCAGTTCTTC.

The V call is TRBV5-1, the J call TRBJ2-3, with 9 bases aligning to TRBD2. CDR1 is SGHRS and CDR2 is YFSETQ in the germline V gene. V lost 1 base and J lost 4; bases outside the gene matches: 7. The CDR3 totals 16 residues. The CDR3 reads CASSLSSGKGADTQYF. CDR3 nucleotide sequence: TGCGCCAGCAGCTTGTCTAGCGGGAAGGGCGCAGATACGCAGTATTTT.

The chain couples TRBV25-1 to TRBJ2-7; TRBD2 matches at 10 bases. Germline V gene sequence: CDR1 MGHDK, CDR2 SYGVNS. CDR3 length: 14 amino acids. J gave up 5 bases and V 6 bases, and 7 bases lay outside the gene matches. For the CDR3, the DNA is TGTGCCAGCAGCCTAGCGGGAGTTCGTCACGAGCAGTACTTC. Encoded protein: CASSLAGVRHEQYF.

This sequence joins TRBV5-6 and TRBJ2-1, with 11 bases aligning to TRBD1. Germline-derived CDR1 and CDR2 are SGHDT and YYEEEE. V dropped 3 bases and J dropped 3; count of bases not matched to a gene: 5. This CDR3 comprises 16 residues. The CDR3 sequence is CASSSGTGGGYNEQFF. For the CDR3, the DNA is TGTGCCAGCAGCTCAGGGACAGGGGGAGGCTACAATGAGCAGTTCTTC.

The chain's CDR3 is CAISGDTLGGYTF. The CDR3 DNA reads TGTGCCATCAGTGGTGATACCCTGGGGGGCTACACCTTC. This rearrangement joins TRBV10-3 to TRBJ1-2, with D unclear. This CDR3 has 13 amino acids. From germline, CDR1 is ENHRY and CDR2 SYGVKD. Trimming took 4 bases from V and 8 from J, leaving 14 bases between them.

The chain links TRBV2 to TRBJ2-3; a weak D match, TRBD1 (5 bases). V dropped 3 bases and J dropped 4 bases, with 14 bases sitting between them. Germline-derived CDR1 and CDR2 are SNHLY and FYNNEI. The CDR3 spans 15 residues. As DNA, the CDR3 is TGTGCCAGCAGTGATCAGGGCCCCCGCCCAGATACGCAGTATTTT. It codes for CASSDQGPRPDTQYF.

In nucleotides, the CDR3 is TGTGCCAGCACCGGGACGGGACAGACCACAGATACGCAGTATTTT. Amino acids: CASTGTGQTTDTQYF. This chain joins TRBV9 and TRBJ2-3; 7 nucleotides agree with TRBD1. Unmatched junction bases numbered 9, after V lost 6 bases and J lost 2 bases. CDR3 length: 15 residues. Germline CDR1 reads SGDLS; CDR2 reads YYNGEE.

The table lists this clone with a count of one. The chain employs TRBV28 and TRBJ2-4; D remains unclear. The CDR3 consists of 10 residues. CDR1 is MDHEN and CDR2 is SYDVKM in the germline V gene. Deletions cut 9 bases from V and 8 bases from J, with 8 bases between. CDR3 residues: CASGPYIQYF. The CDR3 bases are TGTGCCAGTGGACCGTACATTCAGTACTTC.

This chain uses TRBV7-2 with TRBJ2-1; D not resolved. The CDR3 has 13 residues. V dropped 5 bases and J dropped 10 bases, with 15 bases sitting between them. Looked up from germline, CDR1 is SGHTA and CDR2 is FQGNSA. Here the CDR3 reads CASSQRWVLEQFF. In DNA, the CDR3 is TGTGCCAGCAGCCAAAGATGGGTCTTAGAGCAGTTCTTC.

This chain joins TRBV2 and TRBJ2-7; 8 bases map to TRBD1. V was pared by 4 bases and J by 4 bases, with 9 bases of the junction left unmatched. CDR3 size: 15 residues. CDR1 and CDR2 (germline): SNHLY, FYNNEI. CDR3 loop: CASSVGDRNFYEQYF. For the CDR3, the DNA is TGTGCCAGCAGTGTAGGGGACAGGAATTTTTACGAGCAGTACTTC.

The CDR3 region is CSGDGGKSTDTQYF. The CDR3 DNA sequence: TGCAGCGGTGACGGGGGGAAGAGCACAGATACGCAGTATTTT. This chain links TRBV29-1 with TRBJ2-3; 7 bases agree with TRBD2. The CDR3 covers 14 residues. Losses at the gene ends were 7 bases for V and 0 bases for J; bases not matched to a gene: 7. CDR1 is SQVTM and CDR2 is ANQGSEA in the germline V gene.

The gene calls are TRBV6-6 and TRBJ2-2; the D is unclear. The ends were cut back, 7 bases at V and 6 bases at J, with 9 bases in the middle. This CDR3 spans 12 amino acids. In germline, CDR1 is MNHNY, CDR2 SVGAGI (reference sequence). The CDR3 reads CASTPYPGELFF. CDR3 coding DNA: TGTGCCAGCACACCCTATCCCGGGGAGCTGTTTTTT.

The J gene is TRBJ2-7, the V gene TRBV6-5, with D possibly matching TRBD2 (6 bases). Trimming took off 5 bases at V and 3 bases at J, with 17 bases between the two ends. The CDR3 has 15 amino acids. CDR1 MNHEY and CDR2 SVGAGI come from the germline V gene. CDR3 in amino acids: CASSRGLRESYEQYF. The CDR3 region has the DNA TGTGCCAGCAGTCGGGGACTCCGGGAGAGCTACGAGCAGTACTTC.

The genes are TRBV11-2 and TRBJ2-1; D gene ambiguous. The germline gives CDR1 SGHAT, CDR2 FQNNGV. Deletions cut 0 bases from V and 0 bases from J, with 15 bases between. The CDR3 is 18 residues long. The CDR3 DNA follows: TGTGCCAGCAGCTTAGATCACCCGGAACCCCTCTCCTACAATGAGCAGTTCTTC. Translating it yields CASSLDHPEPLSYNEQFF.

This clone was observed once. The chain combines TRBV6-5 with TRBJ2-2; tentatively, D is TRBD1 (6 bases). With 7 bases removed from V and 4 bases from J, the gap between germline ends came to 10 bases. Germline assignment: CDR1 MNHEY and CDR2 SVGAGI. The CDR3 consists of 13 residues. The CDR3 region has the DNA TGTGCCAGCACCCCAGGGGTCACCGGGGAGCTGTTTTTT. The encoded protein is CASTPGVTGELFF.

The chain carries TRBV6-1 and TRBJ1-4, with D unclear. Trimming cost V 1 base and J 5 bases, with 5 bases left between them. The V gene's germline CDR1 is MNHNS and CDR2 SASEGT. There are 13 residues in the CDR3. The CDR3 loop reads CASSEGRNEKLFF. Here the CDR3 DNA reads TGTGCCAGCAGTGAAGGCAGAAATGAAAAACTGTTTTTT.

The rearrangement links TRBV6-4 to TRBJ2-3; D unclear. In germline, CDR1 is MRHNA, CDR2 SNTAGT. Trimming removed 3 bases from V and 4 bases from J, with 5 bases in between. The CDR3 totals 12 residues. The CDR3 sequence is CASSDVPDTQYF. Here the CDR3 DNA reads TGTGCCAGCAGTGATGTACCAGATACGCAGTATTTT.

The count of this clone is one. The V call is TRBV5-4, the J call TRBJ2-1, with TRBD2 matching over 9 bases. Per germline, CDR1 SGHNT and CDR2 YYREEE (reference sequence). V was clipped by 1 base and J by 8 bases; unmatched bases: 10. The CDR3 sequence is 16 residues long. The CDR3 sequence: CASSLKVSGSIHEQFF. CDR3 nucleotide sequence: TGTGCCAGCAGCTTGAAGGTTAGCGGGAGTATCCATGAGCAGTTCTTC.

Notes on this clone: Different DNA sequences within this sample yield the same CDR3. The V call is TRBV28, the J call TRBJ2-7; 9 nucleotides match TRBD1. The length of the CDR3 is 16 residues. Germline loops: CDR1 MDHEN, CDR2 SYDVKM. V lost 5 bases to trimming and J lost 2 bases; unmatched junction nucleotides: 10. This CDR3 is CASSLLPGQGPYEQYF. The DNA for the CDR3 is TGTGCCAGCAGTCTGCTACCGGGACAGGGACCCTACGAGCAGTACTTC.

The gene calls are TRBV11-1 and TRBJ2-1; 8 bases agree with TRBD1. The trim removed 1 base at V and 3 bases at J, leaving 2 bases unmatched. Germline CDR1 reads SGHAT; CDR2 reads FQDESV (reference sequence). The length of the CDR3 is 15 residues. CDR3: CASSLGTGYYNEQFF. The CDR3, as DNA: TGTGCCAGCAGCTTAGGGACAGGGTACTACAATGAGCAGTTCTTC.

This clone appeared a few times. V gene TRBV28 combines with J gene TRBJ2-2; unclear D gene. V lost 3 bases and J lost 7, with 6 bases in between. Germline CDR1 and CDR2: MDHEN and SYDVKM. This CDR3 is built from 12 residues. The CDR3, as DNA: TGTGCCAGCAGTTTTTCGGTCGGGGAGCTGTTTTTT. Translation: CASSFSVGELFF.

The chain combines TRBV11-2 with TRBJ2-7; D may match TRBD1 or TRBD2 (5 bases each). The CDR3 length is 14 residues. CDR1 is SGHAT, CDR2 FQNNGV, per germline. V was shortened by 3 bases and J by 6 bases, with 15 bases between the two germline ends. The chain's CDR3 is CASSLIGDPLEQYF. In nucleotides, the CDR3 is TGTGCCAGCAGCTTGATTGGGGACCCCCTCGAGCAGTACTTC.

The V call is TRBV19, the J call TRBJ1-1; D not resolved. This CDR3 contains 14 residues. Trimming pared 5 bases from V and 0 bases from J, leaving 10 bases between. Germline V gene data show CDR1 as LNHDA and CDR2 as SQIVND (reference sequence). CDR3 amino acids: CASSSNTMNTEAFF. As DNA, the CDR3 is TGTGCCAGTAGTTCCAATACCATGAACACTGAAGCTTTCTTT.

The chain recombines TRBV27 with TRBJ1-1, with D perhaps TRBD1 (6 bases). The V end lost 4 bases, the J end lost 3 bases, and 12 bases lay between the germline ends. Germline V CDR1 and CDR2: MNHEY, SMNVEV (reference sequence). This CDR3 is 14 amino acids long. DNA for the CDR3: TGTGCCAGCAGTTCCCAGGGGATGTACACTGAAGCTTTCTTT. This translates into CASSSQGMYTEAFF.